Shown below are 24 T cell receptor beta chains from a single sample sequenced in a study of T cell changes during pregnancy in multiple sclerosis. Data came from immunoSEQ multiplex PCR; TCRdb stores just in-frame clones and leaves some out. The data contain under 90,000 clones, nearly 95% of them singletons. The sequences come from peripheral blood, collected in the second trimester of pregnancy. The receptors shown here come from a female donor in good health, enrolled as a control in a pregnancy study.

The CDR3 here is CASSSRDRADQVYYGYTF. CDR3 bases: TGTGCCAGCAGCAGCCGGGACAGGGCGGATCAAGTCTACTATGGCTACACCTTC. The chain carries TRBV5-4 and TRBJ1-2, with 9 bases matching TRBD1. The germline V gene encodes CDR1 SGHNT and CDR2 YYREEE (reference sequence). This CDR3 has 18 residues. J lost 3 bases, V lost 4 bases, and 16 bases had no gene match.

This sequence joins TRBV11-1 and TRBJ2-2; possibly TRBD1 for D (6 bases). The V end lost 5 bases, the J end lost 7 bases, and 17 bases lay between the germline ends. In germline, CDR1 is SGHAT, CDR2 FQDESV (reference sequence). This CDR3 region has 15 residues. The CDR3 here is CASSPDRSDGGELFF. The CDR3 DNA follows: TGTGCCAGCAGCCCCGACAGGTCCGATGGCGGGGAGCTGTTTTTT.

The chain has TRBV11-1 and TRBJ2-7; D is ambiguous. Germline loops: CDR1 SGHAT, CDR2 FQDESV (reference sequence). With 5 bases removed from V and 2 bases from J, the gap between germline ends came to 7 bases. CDR3 length equals 12 residues. CDR3 protein: CASSEAPYEQYF. The CDR3 nucleotides are TGTGCCAGCAGCGAGGCCCCCTACGAGCAGTACTTC. The complete variable domain, with remaining parts taken from reference TRBV11-1 and TRBJ2-7, reads EAEVAQSPRYKITEKSQAVAFWCDPISGHATLYWYRQILGQGPELLVQFQDESVVDDSQLPKDRFSAERLKGVDSTLKIQPAELGDSAMYLCASSEAPYEQYFGPGTRLTVT.

This sequence joins TRBV7-2 and TRBJ1-5, with TRBD1 identical over 7 bases. Germline values: CDR1 SGHTA, CDR2 FQGNSA. CDR3 length: 14 residues. After removal of 3 bases from V and 8 bases from J, the junction contained 7 bases not matched to a gene. CDR3 nucleotide sequence: TGTGCCAGCAGCTTCCAAGGGGGCCCGGAGCCCCAGCATTTT. As protein: CASSFQGGPEPQHF.

The J gene is TRBJ2-7, the V gene TRBV13, with D maybe TRBD2 (6 bases). The CDR3 spans 16 residues. The germline V gene has CDR1 PRHDT and CDR2 FYEKMQ (reference sequence). Trimming left V 2 bases short and J 4 bases short, with 18 bases between. CDR3: CASSLSGGTFDYEQYF. The CDR3 DNA reads as TGTGCCAGCAGCTTAAGTGGCGGGACCTTTGATTACGAGCAGTACTTC.

J is TRBJ2-5 and V is TRBV5-1, with TRBD2 identical over 11 bases. The CDR3 consists of 17 residues. Germline loops: CDR1 SGHRS, CDR2 YFSETQ. Trimming took 1 base from V and 5 from J; bases not matched to a gene: 10. The chain's CDR3 is CASSLLLAGGREETQYF. As DNA, the CDR3 is TGCGCCAGCAGCTTGTTGCTAGCGGGAGGACGCGAGGAGACCCAGTACTTC.

The gene calls are TRBV7-9 and TRBJ2-5; 9 bases align to TRBD1. This CDR3 comprises 14 residues. Germline assignment: CDR1 SEHNR and CDR2 FQNEAQ (reference sequence). Germline trimming cut 6 bases from V and 5 bases from J; bases unmatched to any gene: 7. CDR3 coding DNA: TGTGCCAGCAGGCGACAGGGGGTTGGGGAGACCCAGTACTTC. This gives the protein CASRRQGVGETQYF. The full variable domain, its missing parts supplied by reference TRBV7-9 and TRBJ2-5, is DTGVSQNPRHKITKRGQNVTFRCDPISEHNRLYWYRQTLGQGPEFLTYFQNEAQLEKSRLLSDRFSAERPKGSFSTLEIQRTEQGDSAMYLCASRRQGVGETQYFGPGTRLLVL.

The rearrangement links TRBV14 to TRBJ1-5; TRBD1 agrees at 9 bases. CDR3 size: 21 residues. Germline V gene data show CDR1 as SGHDN and CDR2 as FVKESK. The V segment lost 1 base and the J segment 0 bases; nucleotides outside the gene matches: 16. CDR3 in DNA: TGTGCCAGCAGCCAAGCCAGGACAGGGGCCCGCCTTGGAGATAGCAATCAGCCCCAGCATTTT. This translates into CASSQARTGARLGDSNQPQHF.

V gene TRBV28 combines with J gene TRBJ2-7, with D perhaps TRBD2 (5 bases). Germline-derived CDR1 and CDR2 are MDHEN and SYDVKM. The CDR3 totals 14 residues. With 5 bases removed from V and 0 bases from J, the gap between germline ends came to 11 bases. The CDR3 bases are TGTGCCAGCAGTCCGCCCAGCGGCTCCTACGAGCAGTACTTC. Its protein product is CASSPPSGSYEQYF.

V is TRBV6-5 and J is TRBJ2-3, with D possibly TRBD2 on 6 matching bases. Trimming left V 0 bases short and J 1 base short, with 11 bases between. The CDR3 is 16 amino acids. Germline CDR1 is MNHEY and CDR2 is SVGAGI. The CDR3 region is CASSYSPASGTDTQYF. The CDR3 DNA follows: TGTGCCAGCAGTTACTCGCCGGCTAGCGGCACAGATACGCAGTATTTT.

The chain employs TRBV27 and TRBJ2-5, with a possible D match to TRBD2 (5 bases). This CDR3 has 13 amino acids. From germline, CDR1 is MNHEY and CDR2 SMNVEV (reference sequence). The V end was cut by 0 bases, the J end by 7 bases, with 9 bases between. CDR3 residues: CASSLSLGGTQYF. CDR3 in DNA: TGTGCCAGCAGTTTATCACTAGGAGGGACCCAGTACTTC.

The J gene is TRBJ1-1, the V gene TRBV7-2, with TRBD1 as a possible D gene (6 bases). The CDR3 consists of 15 residues. Germline lookup yields CDR1 SGHTA and CDR2 FQGNSA. Trimming removed 2 bases at V and 1 base at J, with 11 bases between. The CDR3 here is CASSLTGDKNTEAFF. The CDR3 region has the DNA TGTGCCAGCAGCTTAACTGGGGACAAGAACACTGAAGCTTTCTTT.

The chain joins TRBV28 to TRBJ1-1, with 8 bases lining up with TRBD1. This CDR3 has 17 residues. In germline, CDR1 is MDHEN, CDR2 SYDVKM. The V and J ends lost 4 bases and 5 bases, in that order; junction bases with no gene match: 15. CDR3 in DNA: TGTGCCAGCAGTTCCCATTACAGGGGGGTGAGAGAGACTGAAGCTTTCTTT. Its protein product is CASSSHYRGVRETEAFF.

CDR3 sequence reads: CANPDGGNQPQHF. CDR3 coding DNA: TGTGCCAACCCTGACGGGGGAAATCAGCCCCAGCATTTT. This sequence joins TRBV28 and TRBJ1-5; a weak D match, TRBD1 (5 bases). Germline assignment: CDR1 MDHEN and CDR2 SYDVKM. The CDR3 is 13 residues long. The V gene lost 10 bases and the J gene lost 4 bases, with 14 bases spanning the gap.

The V call is TRBV9, the J call TRBJ2-2; TRBD2 matches at 9 bases. CDR1 SGDLS and CDR2 YYNGEE come from the germline V gene. CDR3 length: 20 residues. Trimming took 3 bases from V and 0 from J; bases not matched to a gene: 15. The CDR3 region is CASSGRPGLALLSNTGELFF. In DNA, the CDR3 is TGTGCCAGCAGCGGACGGCCGGGACTAGCTCTCCTTTCGAACACCGGGGAGCTGTTTTTT. The full variable domain, rest sourced from reference TRBV9 and TRBJ2-2, is DSGVTQTPKHLITATGQRVTLRCSPRSGDLSVYWYQQSLDQGLQFLIQYYNGEERAKGNILERFSAQQFPDLHSELNLSSLELGDSALYFCASSGRPGLALLSNTGELFFGEGSRLTVL.

This clone has just a few counts. The chain is built from TRBV6-7 and TRBJ2-7; possibly TRBD2 for D (6 bases). TRBV6-7 is an ORF, with its function uncertain. The CDR3 has 16 residues. Trimming removed 0 bases at V and 2 bases at J, with 14 bases between. The CDR3 spells CASSYSGGITAYEQYF. In nucleotides, the CDR3 is TGTGCCAGCAGTTACTCGGGGGGAATAACGGCCTACGAGCAGTACTTC.

The chain is built from TRBV4-2 and TRBJ2-7, with D tentatively TRBD1 (6 bases). This CDR3 comprises 14 residues. In germline, CDR1 is LGHNA, CDR2 YNFKEQ. The V end was cut by 5 bases, the J end by 3 bases, with 14 bases between. The CDR3 here is CASSVQTGYYEQYF. CDR3 bases: TGTGCCAGCAGCGTCCAAACAGGGTACTACGAGCAGTACTTC.

This chain joins TRBV4-1 and TRBJ2-7; D uncertain. V lost 2 bases to trimming and J lost 0 bases, with 11 bases between them. The germline V gene encodes CDR1 MGHRA and CDR2 YSYEKL. This CDR3 comprises 15 residues. The CDR3 nucleotides are TGCGCCAGCAGCCAACATTGGCACTACTCCTACGAGCAGTACTTC. This translates into CASSQHWHYSYEQYF.

This CDR3 is CASSWQGVYNEQFF. The CDR3 region has the DNA TGTGCCAGCAGCTGGCAGGGGGTCTACAATGAGCAGTTCTTC. The chain recombines TRBV7-9 with TRBJ2-1; 7 nucleotides match TRBD1. The CDR3 has 14 amino acids. Germline CDR1 reads SEHNR; CDR2 reads FQNEAQ (reference sequence). Germline trimming cut 4 bases from V and 3 bases from J; bases unmatched to any gene: 3.

This chain connects TRBV4-2 to TRBJ2-3, with D tentatively TRBD2 (6 bases). This CDR3 has 16 amino acids. Germline V lookup: CDR1 LGHNA, CDR2 YNFKEQ. V shed 2 bases and J shed 3 bases, with 15 bases lying between them. CDR3: CASSQPAGLDTDTQYF. For the CDR3, the DNA is TGTGCCAGCAGCCAACCGGCGGGGTTAGATACAGATACGCAGTATTTT.

With regard to this clone: Compared with germline, one end of the junction differs, possibly owing to a read error. Within the sample, other DNA sequences also encode this same CDR3. V is TRBV5-5 and J is TRBJ2-7; 9 positions agree with TRBD1. The CDR3 loop spans 14 amino acids. Germline CDR1 reads SGHKS; CDR2 reads YYEKEE (reference sequence). CDR3 bases: TGTGCCAGCAGCGAACAGGGGGCGGCCTACGAGCAGTACTTT. Translating gives CASSEQGAAYEQYF.

This chain links TRBV15 with TRBJ2-2; 9 positions agree with TRBD1. The CDR3 covers 15 residues. V lost 0 bases, J lost 6 bases, and 2 bases stayed unmatched. The germline CDR1 and CDR2 sequences are LNHNV and YYDKDF (reference sequence). The CDR3 nucleotides read TGTGCCACCAGCAGAGACCGGACAGGGGCCGGGGAGCTGTTTTTT. Amino acid sequence: CATSRDRTGAGELFF.

The rearrangement links TRBV6-1 to TRBJ2-7; weak D call: TRBD2 (6 bases). The CDR3 loop spans 13 amino acids. Trimming removed 4 bases at V and 2 bases at J, with 9 bases between. Per germline, CDR1 MNHNS and CDR2 SASEGT. Written as DNA, the CDR3 is TGTGCCAGCAGTGCGGGACTGACCTACGAGCAGTACTTC. Amino acid sequence: CASSAGLTYEQYF.

The chain combines TRBV28 with TRBJ2-3; tentatively, D is TRBD2 (6 bases). The germline V gene has CDR1 MDHEN and CDR2 SYDVKM. The length of the CDR3 is 13 residues. V was cut by 6 bases and J by 5 bases, with 12 bases left in between. CDR3 coding DNA: TGTGCCAGCAGCTTGCAAGCGGGAGATACGCAGTATTTT. Translation: CASSLQAGDTQYF.